This TCR beta chain derives from a study of hypomethylating agent response in myelodysplastic syndrome (dated by TCRdb to the early 2020s). With regard to the full study: The hypomethylating agents azacitidine (about 75% of the 11) or decitabine (3 of 11) were used to treat the patients. Among the myelodysplastic syndrome patients in the cohort, several were male and 2 were female. A mean patient age of around 70 +/- 6 years was recorded, and a diploid cytogenetic profile was observed most commonly. TET2 was the most frequent mutation, present in about 45% of the 11 patients. About 6 patients responded with complete response or hematologic improvement, and a few patients were non-responders. Response was defined as complete response or hematologic improvement, and patients who met neither criterion were classified as non-responders.

Libraries were prepared through the immunoSEQ multiplex PCR assay. Each sample was run at survey resolution as two replicates of around 200 ng apiece, for a total of around 400 ng of DNA. Rearranged TCRB sequences in genomic DNA were detected with the hsTCRB kit, which uses multiplex PCR primers directed at V and J genes. The CDR3 region was amplified in a first PCR of approximately 33 cycles using the QIAGEN Multiplex PCR Kit. An approximately 8-cycle second PCR added sample barcodes and Illumina adapters to each replicate. Pooled libraries were quantified using a QuantStudio 6 and the KAPA library quantification kit. About 15 pM of pooled libraries were sequenced on an Illumina MiSeq with 156-cycle single-end reads and a 15-cycle index read. In the paper's pipeline: Of roughly 180,000 unique clonotypes, about 1.6% were flagged by VDJdb annotation as previously reported viral-epitope-specific. Raw reads were processed by the immunoSEQ Data Assistant and immunoSEQ Analyzer into normalized, annotated TCRB repertoires. BioAnalyzer and version 0.6.5 of the immunarch R package were the tools used for clonotype analysis. Richness was estimated after downsampling every repertoire to the clone count of the smallest repertoire. Clonotypes were categorized as expanded, contracted or novel by Fisher's exact tests, where a novel clonotype had zero frequency before treatment. GLIPH2 clustered significantly changed CDR3 beta sequences using simulation_depth=1000 and kmer_min_depth=3, excluding CDR3s shorter than five residues. TCRdb limited this immuneACCESS table to in-frame rearrangements with V and J called. A share of clones is missing; checked studies link under half to unresolved V genes, and the rest is unexplained. The V and J calls and clone size were taken over from that table, and D and trimming were inferred from the DNA. This sample is represented by 6,600 or so clones; 85% to 90% of them were singletons. Around 15% of the sample goes to the ten largest clones.

T-cell subsets were not sorted, and bulk bone marrow was analyzed instead. Immunosequencing of the TCR beta CDR3 regions was performed on bone marrow from under 13 myelodysplastic syndrome patients before and after hypomethylating agent therapy. Each patient contributed a baseline bone marrow plus two to three bone marrows at different post-treatment timepoints for longitudinal repertoire tracking. Genomic DNA was extracted from whole bone marrow, and quality was checked by TapeStation, NanoDrop OneC and PicoGreen assays. As to this clone: It has no known antigen specificity. The input lacks base qualities; no much larger clone sits a single base away.

CDR1 and CDR2, looked up from the germline V gene (reference sequence), are GTSNPN and SVGIG. V drops 2 bases and J drops 1 base, leaving 18 bases in between. Its CDR3 holds 17 amino acids, cysteine through phenylalanine. The read is trimmed to its CDR3 DNA, 51 bases read in frame from base 1. General conclusions and limits of the study: A possible recognition of novel MDS antigens by the shared GLIPH2 clusters was not confirmed and needs experimental validation. Only ten to twelve patients were analyzed, making the cohort small. Novel clonotypes appeared more often in responders, whereas non-responders had more contracted clonotypes after treatment. After hypomethylating agent treatment, no significant change in richness, rarefaction diversity or clonality was seen, either across all patients or within response groups. The healthy control donors were not matched in age to the MDS patients, and this mismatch could have affected the comparison between MDS and healthy donors.

Source: bone marrow, taken before or after starting hypomethylating agent treatment for myelodysplastic syndrome (not recorded which). Here the chain combines TRBV30 and TRBJ2-1; D gene: possibly TRBD2, on 6 matching bases. The sequence derives from a human donor with myelodysplastic syndrome. The nucleotide sequence reads as follows: TGTGCCTGGAGTCAACTCTCGGAGGGGTGGTCCTACAATGAGCAGTTCTTC. Its protein reads: CAWSQLSEGWSYNEQFF.